This T cell receptor (beta chain) emerged from a study of cytotoxic CD8 clonotypes in ibrutinib-treated CLL. Study-level information: The subjects consisted of about 10 relapsed/refractory and roughly 15 treatment-naive individuals, with fewer than 18 IGHV unmutated. Partial response occurred in roughly 25 patients and complete response in 2; at median roughly 72 months, roughly 15 remained remitted and roughly twelve progressed.

Sequencing used immunoSEQ multiplex PCR; TCRdb keeps in-frame clones, though not all of them. The table has 70,000 to 85,000 clones, 70% to 90% seen once. This clonotype was sampled from a human donor with chronic lymphocytic leukemia. The starting material was PBMCs, obtained at disease progression, from a patient treated with ibrutinib.

DNA for the CDR3: TGTGCCAGCACCGAACGATACGAGCAGTACTTC. Protein sequence: CASTERYEQYF. The V call is TRBV6-1, the J call TRBJ2-7; no definite D call. V was pared by 7 bases and J by 4 bases, with 8 bases between. CDR1 and CDR2 (germline): MNHNS, SASEGT. There are 11 residues in the CDR3.